Following are 6 T cell receptor beta chains from one sample sequenced in a study of molecular identifiers for immune sequencing clone quantification. MiXCR was run by TCRdb on the PCR reads, yielding one entry per CDR3 protein. The table shows about 630,000 distinct CDR3 sequences, with roughly 23% occurring only once. Sequenced material: naive CD8+ T cells from blood, with Jurkat cell RNA spiked in. Regarding subset: FACS-sorted CD8+CD4-CCR7+CD45RA+ naive T cells. These TCRs come from a human donor in good health. Some libraries in this study had Jurkat cell RNA spiked in.

With regard to this clonotype: Possible read error: a much larger clone is one base away. The gene calls are TRBV7-3 and TRBJ2-3; D is undetermined. Trimming took 5 bases from V and 1 from J, leaving 7 bases between them. The CDR3 extends over 13 amino acids. Germline assignment: CDR1 SGHTA and CDR2 FQGTGA. The CDR3 reads CASSNVGTDTQYF. CDR3 in DNA: TGTGCCAGCAGCAATGTGGGCACAGATACGCAGTATTTT.

In this sample, this clonotype turned up many times. The genes are TRBV15 and TRBJ1-5; TRBD1 is a possible D gene (6 bases). The CDR3 has 14 amino acids. V was shortened by 1 base and J by 10 bases, with 14 bases between the two germline ends. The germline V gene has CDR1 LNHNV and CDR2 YYDKDF (reference sequence). The CDR3 region is CATSRVLGGLPQHF. The CDR3 DNA sequence: TGTGCCACCAGCAGAGTGTTAGGGGGGCTCCCCCAGCATTTT.

CDR3 region: CASSKQGTVQPQHF. In nucleotides, the CDR3 is TGTGCCAGCAGTAAACAGGGGACCGTCCAGCCCCAGCATTTT. The rearrangement links TRBV28 to TRBJ1-5; 7 nucleotides align to TRBD1. The CDR3 is 14 amino acids. After removal of 5 bases from V and 7 bases from J, the junction contained 8 bases not matched to a gene. The germline gives CDR1 MDHEN, CDR2 SYDVKM.

This clonotype has just a few counts. V gene TRBV7-3 combines with J gene TRBJ2-3; no clear D gene. The CDR3 extends over 15 amino acids. Germline V gene lookup returns CDR1 SGHTA and CDR2 FQGTGA. Trimming took 5 bases from V and 2 from J, leaving 14 bases between them. Written as DNA, the CDR3 is TGTGCCAGCAGCAAGGGCTACAGTGACACAGATACGCAGTATTTT. Translated, it gives CASSKGYSDTDTQYF.

This clonotype was observed many times. The J gene is TRBJ2-1, the V gene TRBV7-2; D gene uncertain. The CDR3 loop spans 16 amino acids. V was clipped by 5 bases and J by 0 bases, with 14 bases between them. CDR1 and CDR2 from the germline V gene are SGHTA and FQGNSA. CDR3 sequence: CASSPAVDVSYNEQFF. The CDR3 region has the DNA TGTGCCAGCAGCCCAGCAGTAGATGTCTCCTACAATGAGCAGTTCTTC.

The table lists this clonotype with many counts. The chain is built from TRBV20-1 and TRBJ2-7; D call uncertain. Trimming shortened V by 0 bases and J by 7 bases, and 10 bases separated the two germline ends. Germline V gene lookup returns CDR1 DFQATT and CDR2 SNEGSKA (reference sequence). The CDR3 totals 12 residues. CDR3 in amino acids: CSARDYTEEQYF. The CDR3 DNA reads as TGCAGTGCTAGAGATTACACGGAGGAGCAGTACTTC.